These 5 T cell receptor beta chains were sequenced from one sample in a study of neoadjuvant nivolumab and ipilimumab in lung cancer. The data were produced by immunoSEQ multiplex PCR, yet TCRdb's version contains in-frame clones alone and is incomplete. The table has tens of thousands of clones, less than 90% seen once; the top ten hold approximately 6.6%. Sequenced material: peripheral blood, taken before neoadjuvant nivolumab, alone or with ipilimumab. The receptors originated from an adult with non-small cell lung cancer.

Turning to this clone: The identical CDR3 is also encoded by other nucleotide sequences in the sample. This chain uses TRBV15 with TRBJ2-7; the D is unclear. Trimming shortened V by 0 bases and J by 2 bases, and 5 bases separated the two germline ends. From germline, CDR1 is LNHNV and CDR2 YYDKDF (reference sequence). The CDR3 length is 13 residues. DNA for the CDR3: TGTGCCACCAGCAGAGATTTAGCCTACGAGCAGTACTTC. Translation: CATSRDLAYEQYF.

The chain links TRBV9 to TRBJ1-1; D is unresolved. The germline CDR1 and CDR2 sequences are SGDLS and YYNGEE. Trimming took 0 bases from V and 3 from J, leaving 6 bases between them. The CDR3 consists of 13 residues. CDR3: CASSVVSDTEAFF. In nucleotides, the CDR3 is TGTGCCAGCAGCGTAGTTTCGGACACTGAAGCTTTCTTT.

V gene TRBV4-2 combines with J gene TRBJ1-2; TRBD1 matches 8 bases. The CDR3 covers 20 residues. In germline, CDR1 is LGHNA, CDR2 YNFKEQ. Trimming removed 1 base from V and 4 bases from J; junction bases left unmatched: 20. The CDR3 DNA reads TGTGCCAGCAGCCAAGCCCAGGGAGACAGGGGAGTCTCAACAGGCTATGGCTACACCTTC. Protein product: CASSQAQGDRGVSTGYGYTF.

The chain combines TRBV21-1 with TRBJ2-7; the D call in the table, TRBD1, was not verified against the DNA. TRBV21-1 constitutes a pseudogene. The CDR3 covers 15 residues. This CDR3 reads CASSKGQPASYEQYF. Here the CDR3 DNA reads TGTGCCAGCAGCAAGGGACAGCCTGCGTCCTACGAGCAGTACTTC.

This chain joins TRBV5-1 and TRBJ1-2, with D unresolved. The CDR3 is made up of 13 amino acids. V lost 4 bases and J lost 4, with 11 bases in between. Germline-derived CDR1 and CDR2 are SGHRS and YFSETQ. The CDR3 nucleotides are TGCGCCAGCAGCGTAGACGGTCCCTATGGCTACACCTTC. As protein: CASSVDGPYGYTF.